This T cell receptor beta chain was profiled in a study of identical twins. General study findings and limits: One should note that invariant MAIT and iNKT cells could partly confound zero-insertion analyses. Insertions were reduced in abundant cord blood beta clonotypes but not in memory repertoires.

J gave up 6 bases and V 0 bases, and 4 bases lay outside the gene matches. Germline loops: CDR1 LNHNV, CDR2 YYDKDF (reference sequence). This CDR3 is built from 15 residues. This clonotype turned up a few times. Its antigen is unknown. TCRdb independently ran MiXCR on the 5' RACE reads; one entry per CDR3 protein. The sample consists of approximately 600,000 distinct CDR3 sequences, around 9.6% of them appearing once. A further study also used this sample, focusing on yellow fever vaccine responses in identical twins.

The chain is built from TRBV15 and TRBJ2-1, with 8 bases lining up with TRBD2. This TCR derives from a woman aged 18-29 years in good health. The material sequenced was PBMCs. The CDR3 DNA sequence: TGTGCCACCAGCAGAGACGGGAGGGCCGTCAATGAGCAGTTCTTC. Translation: CATSRDGRAVNEQFF.